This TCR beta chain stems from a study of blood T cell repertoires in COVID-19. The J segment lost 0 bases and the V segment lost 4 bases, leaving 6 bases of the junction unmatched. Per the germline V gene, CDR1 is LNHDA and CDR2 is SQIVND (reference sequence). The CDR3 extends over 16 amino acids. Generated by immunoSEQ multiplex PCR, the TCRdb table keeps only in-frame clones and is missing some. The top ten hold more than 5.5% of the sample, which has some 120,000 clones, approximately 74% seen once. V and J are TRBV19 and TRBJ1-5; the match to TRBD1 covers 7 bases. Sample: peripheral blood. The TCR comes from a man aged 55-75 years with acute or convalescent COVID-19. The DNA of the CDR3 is TGTGCCAGTAGTACGGCCTACAGGGGTAGCAATCAGCCCCAGCATTTT. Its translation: CASSTAYRGSNQPQHF.